This is a list of T cell receptor beta chains from one sample in a study of blood T cell repertoires in COVID-19. Assay used: immunoSEQ multiplex PCR; TCRdb lists only in-frame clones, some missing. The table has some 120,000 clones, 88% seen once; the top ten hold 1.5%. Sequences were obtained from peripheral blood. Receptors were obtained from a human donor in a cohort sampled during active COVID-19. The CDR3 runs from the conserved cysteine through the conserved F or W. The D gene is left open where the match is weak. For some rows the clone size is stated as once, few or many, or as a class when expanded; others skip it.

cdr3_length,clone_size,d_call,v_call,j_call,cdr3_nt,cdr3_aa
14,.,TRBD1,TRBV18,TRBJ2-7,TGTGCCAGCTCCCCCGGACAGGGTTCCTACGAGCAGTACTTC,CASSPGQGSYEQYF
17,.,.,TRBV21-1,TRBJ1-5,.,CASSKGRVGTGNQPQHF
11,.,.,TRBV30,TRBJ1-6,TGTGCCGAGGGTGAGAATTCACCCCTCCACTTT,CAEGENSPLHF
15,once,TRBD1,TRBV5-4,TRBJ1-6,TGTGCCAGCGGGGAGGGACAGGGTTCTGCTTCACCCCTCCACTTT,CASGEGQGSASPLHF
13,few,.,TRBV30,TRBJ1-5,TGTGCCTGGAGTACTAGGGAGAATCAGCCCCAGCATTTT,CAWSTRENQPQHF
15,.,TRBD1,TRBV25-1,TRBJ1-4,TGTGCCAGCAGTGCTCCGACAGGGTATAATGAAAAACTGTTTTTT,CASSAPTGYNEKLFF
12,.,.,TRBV28,TRBJ2-7,TGTGCCAGCAGTTCCAACTTCCCCGAGCAGTACTTC,CASSSNFPEQYF
16,once,TRBD2,TRBV9,TRBJ2-1,TGTGCCAGCAGCGTCGGACTAGCGGGGGACTACAATGAGCAGTTCTTC,CASSVGLAGDYNEQFF
15,.,.,TRBV5-4,TRBJ1-1,TGTGCCAGCAGCTTGGCGACAGGCGGCGCGACTGAAGCTTTCTTT,CASSLATGGATEAFF
14,.,TRBD1,TRBV19,TRBJ2-2,TGTGCCAGTACGATTCAGGGGGCGGTCGGGGAGCTGTTTTTT,CASTIQGAVGELFF
15,.,.,TRBV29-1,TRBJ2-1,TGCAGCGTTGTTGGCGAGCGGAACGCATACAATGAGCAGTTCTTC,CSVVGERNAYNEQFF
15,.,TRBD1,TRBV6-5,TRBJ2-1,TGTGCCAGCAGTTACGGGCAGGGGGCACTCAATGAGCAGTTCTTC,CASSYGQGALNEQFF
14,few,.,TRBV5-6,TRBJ1-5,TGTGCCAGCAGCTTGAGCCATAGCAATCAGCCCCAGCATTTT,CASSLSHSNQPQHF
11,.,.,TRBV20-1,TRBJ2-5,TGCAGTGCCCTTTTCCGGGAGACCCAGTACTTC,CSALFRETQYF
18,.,.,TRBV15,TRBJ2-2,TGTGCCACCAGCAGGAGGGCTAGCGTGGCCCTGGGCACCGGGGAGCTGTTTTTT,CATSRRASVALGTGELFF
13,.,.,TRBV28,TRBJ1-3,TGTGCCAGCAGTGGACAGTCTGGAAACACCATATATTTT,CASSGQSGNTIYF
17,.,TRBD2,TRBV29-1,TRBJ2-3,TGCAGCGTTTCCGGGACTAGCGGAGCACCTAGCACAGATACGCAGTATTTT,CSVSGTSGAPSTDTQYF
13,.,.,TRBV28,TRBJ2-1,TGTGCCAGCAGCCAAGACTACTACAATGAGCAGTTCTTC,CASSQDYYNEQFF
13,.,.,TRBV11-1,TRBJ2-3,TGTGCCAGCAGCTTAATCTCCGGGAATACGCAGTATTTT,CASSLISGNTQYF
15,.,.,TRBV15,TRBJ1-6,TGTGCCACCAGCAGTGAAGGACAGCCCGATTCACCCCTCCACTTT,CATSSEGQPDSPLHF
14,.,TRBD1,TRBV20-1,TRBJ1-2,TGCAGTGCTAGTGGAGGGGGCGATGTGAGTGGCTACACCTTC,CSASGGGDVSGYTF
15,.,TRBD2,TRBV28,TRBJ2-3,TGTGCCAGCAGTTTACTAGCGGGAGGAACAGATACGCAGTATTTT,CASSLLAGGTDTQYF
11,.,.,TRBV19,TRBJ1-2,TGTGCCATCAAGCGGGATGTCGGCTACACCTTC,CAIKRDVGYTF
12,.,.,TRBV7-9,TRBJ2-1,TGTGCCAGCAGCTTTGGTCAGGGGGAGCAGTTCTTC,CASSFGQGEQFF
16,.,.,TRBV15,TRBJ2-5,TGTGCCACCAGCAGAGATGATTGGGACAACCAAGAGACCCAGTACTTC,CATSRDDWDNQETQYF
16,.,TRBD1,TRBV19,TRBJ2-2,TGTGCCAGTAGTATATGGGACAGGGGAAACACCGGGGAGCTGTTTTTT,CASSIWDRGNTGELFF
16,.,.,TRBV4-1,TRBJ2-5,TGCGCCAGCAGCCACATCGACGGGACAAGCCAAGAGACCCAGTACTTC,CASSHIDGTSQETQYF
14,.,TRBD1,TRBV5-6,TRBJ1-4,TGTGCCAGCAGCACAGGGGCCCCCAATGAAAAACTGTTTTTT,CASSTGAPNEKLFF
14,.,TRBD1,TRBV10-3,TRBJ1-1,TGTGCCATCAGTGAGGACAGGGGTTTCACTGAAGCTTTCTTT,CAISEDRGFTEAFF
15,.,TRBD1,TRBV6-4,TRBJ1-2,TGTGCCAGCAGTGGGAGACAGGGGGCGGTCAATGGCTACACCTTC,CASSGRQGAVNGYTF
12,.,.,TRBV30,TRBJ1-2,TGTGCCTGGAACCTACAGTCGAGGGACATGTCCTTC,CAWNLQSRDMSF
16,.,TRBD2,TRBV7-7,TRBJ2-1,TGTGCTAGCAGCCCCTCCGGGACTAGCGTACACAATGAGCAGTTCTTC,CASSPSGTSVHNEQFF
16,once,TRBD2,TRBV11-2,TRBJ2-4,TGTGCCAGCAGCCCAATTTGGGGCGGGAGGGGAAACATTCAGTACTTC,CASSPIWGGRGNIQYF
14,.,TRBD1,TRBV7-9,TRBJ2-7,TGTGCCAGCAGCTTAGGTCAGGGGGCCTACGAGCAGTACTTC,CASSLGQGAYEQYF
11,.,.,TRBV21-1,TRBJ1-2,TGTGCCAGACCCCTGGACAGGGGCTACACCTTC,CARPLDRGYTF
14,.,.,TRBV13,TRBJ1-5,TGTGCCAGCAGCATTACAGGGACCAATCAGCCCCAGCATTTT,CASSITGTNQPQHF
15,.,TRBD1,TRBV6-5,TRBJ1-6,TGTGCCAGCAGTTACGCAGGACAGGTGTACTCACCCCTCCACTTT,CASSYAGQVYSPLHF
14,.,TRBD2,TRBV7-2,TRBJ2-3,TGTGCCAGCAGCTCCAGCGGGAGCGCAGATACGCAGTATTTT,CASSSSGSADTQYF
15,.,TRBD1,TRBV5-1,TRBJ2-5,TGCGCCAGCAGGCCTGACAGGGTATACCAAGAGACCCAGTACTTC,CASRPDRVYQETQYF
15,.,TRBD2,TRBV6-5,TRBJ2-1,TGTGCCAGCAGTTCACCCGGGACTAGCCTGAATGAGCAGTTCTTC,CASSSPGTSLNEQFF
11,.,TRBD1,TRBV28,TRBJ1-1,TGTGCCAGCACCCGGGACAGGGAAGCTTTCTTT,CASTRDREAFF
15,once,TRBD2,TRBV7-9,TRBJ2-1,TGTGCCAGCAGCCCCCCCGGGACTAGCTACAATGAGCAGTTCTTC,CASSPPGTSYNEQFF
16,once,TRBD2,TRBV5-6,TRBJ2-1,TGTGCCAGCAGCGTAGCTAGCGGGTCGACCTACAATGAGCAGTTCTTC,CASSVASGSTYNEQFF
14,.,.,TRBV5-4,TRBJ1-2,TGTGCCAGCAGCTTGGTGGGGGGGGCCCAAGGCTACACCTTC,CASSLVGGAQGYTF
15,.,.,TRBV5-1,TRBJ2-1,TGCGCCAGCACCACGCAGGGCAGCCTTTACAATGAGCAGTTCTTC,CASTTQGSLYNEQFF
17,.,.,TRBV2,TRBJ2-2,TGTGCCAGCAGTGAATCATGGTCGTCAGGGCGTACCGGGGAGCTGTTTTTT,CASSESWSSGRTGELFF
13,.,.,TRBV2,TRBJ2-7,TGTGCCAGCAGTGAGGGCACGTACTACGAGCAGTACTTC,CASSEGTYYEQYF
14,.,.,TRBV6-2/TRBV6-3,TRBJ2-5,TGTGCCAGCAGTCCCTTTGTGGTACTGGAGACCCAGTACTTC,CASSPFVVLETQYF
17,.,.,TRBV27,TRBJ2-1,TGTGCCAGCAGTTTACCGGACGTCTACGGGAGACAGTATGAGCAGTTCTTC,CASSLPDVYGRQYEQFF
14,.,.,TRBV5-1,TRBJ2-7,TGCGCCAGCAGCTGGGTGGACAACTCCTACGAGCAGTACTTC,CASSWVDNSYEQYF
14,.,.,TRBV2,TRBJ1-5,TGTGCCAGCAGTAGTCAGGGTCTTGGTCAGCCCCAGCATTTT,CASSSQGLGQPQHF
17,once,TRBD1,TRBV2,TRBJ2-2,TGTGCCAGCAGATACCGGGACAGGGGAACGAACACCGGGGAGCTGTTTTTT,CASRYRDRGTNTGELFF